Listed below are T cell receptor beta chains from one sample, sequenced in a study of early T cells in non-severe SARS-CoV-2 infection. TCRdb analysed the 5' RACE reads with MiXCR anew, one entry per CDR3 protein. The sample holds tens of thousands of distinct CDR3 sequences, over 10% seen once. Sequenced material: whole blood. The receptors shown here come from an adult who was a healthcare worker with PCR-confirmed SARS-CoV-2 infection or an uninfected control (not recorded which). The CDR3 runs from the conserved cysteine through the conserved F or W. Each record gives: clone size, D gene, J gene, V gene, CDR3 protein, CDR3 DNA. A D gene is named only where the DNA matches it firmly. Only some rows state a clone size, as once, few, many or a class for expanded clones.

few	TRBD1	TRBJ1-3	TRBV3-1	CASSRTGLHSGNTIYF	TGTGCCAGCAGTCGGACAGGCCTCCACTCTGGAAACACCATATATTTT
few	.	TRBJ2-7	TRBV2	CASNRVSLEQYF	TGTGCCAGTAACAGGGTATCCCTCGAGCAGTACTTC
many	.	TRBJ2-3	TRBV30	CAWRTGLGTDTQYF	TGTGCCTGGAGAACGGGCCTCGGTACAGATACGCAGTATTTT
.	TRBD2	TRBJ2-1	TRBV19	CASSFERGRNEQFF	TGTGCCAGTAGTTTCGAGCGGGGGCGGAATGAGCAGTTCTTC
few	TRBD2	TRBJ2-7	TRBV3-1	CASSLLAGVGYEQYF	TGTGCCAGCAGCTTACTAGCGGGAGTTGGATACGAGCAGTACTTC
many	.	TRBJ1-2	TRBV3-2	CASSPRAKIHYGYTF	TGTGCCAGCAGCCCCAGGGCGAAGATCCACTATGGCTACACCTTC
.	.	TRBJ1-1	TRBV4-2	CASSQGVRNTEAFF	TGTGCCAGCAGCCAAGGGGTCAGAAACACTGAAGCTTTCTTT
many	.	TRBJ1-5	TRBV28	CASSIGTLYNQPQHF	TGTGCCAGCAGCATAGGGACATTGTACAATCAGCCCCAGCATTTT
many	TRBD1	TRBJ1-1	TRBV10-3	CAITQLGQGDTEAFF	TGTGCCATCACGCAATTGGGACAGGGTGACACTGAAGCTTTCTTT
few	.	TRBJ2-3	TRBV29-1	CSGRDFLTDTQYF	TGCAGCGGCCGGGACTTCCTCACAGATACGCAGTATTTT
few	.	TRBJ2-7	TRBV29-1	CSVDVGSAREQYF	TGCAGCGTTGACGTGGGGAGCGCGAGAGAGCAGTACTTC
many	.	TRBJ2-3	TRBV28	CASSPRGGGTDTQYF	TGTGCCAGCAGCCCCCGTGGAGGGGGCACAGATACGCAGTATTTT
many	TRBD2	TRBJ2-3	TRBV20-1	CSGQTSGGTDTQYF	TGCAGTGGTCAGACTAGCGGGGGTACAGATACGCAGTATTTT
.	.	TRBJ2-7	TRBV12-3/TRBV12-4	CASSGPGGSYEQYF	TGTGCCAGCAGCGGACCCGGGGGCTCCTACGAGCAGTACTTC
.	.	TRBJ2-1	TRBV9	CASSVWSGEVNEQFF	TGTGCCAGCAGCGTATGGTCGGGAGAGGTCAATGAGCAGTTCTTC
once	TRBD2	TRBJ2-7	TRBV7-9	CASSQSVSGYEQYF	TGTGCCAGCAGCCAGTCGGTTAGCGGGTACGAGCAGTACTTC
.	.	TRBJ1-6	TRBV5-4	CASSVDSNNSPLHF	TGTGCCAGCAGCGTAGACAGCAATAATTCACCCCTCCACTTT
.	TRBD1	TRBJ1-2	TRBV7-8	CASSLAGTANYGYTF	TGTGCCAGCAGCTTAGCGGGGACAGCTAACTATGGCTACACCTTC
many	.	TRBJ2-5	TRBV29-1	CSVLTDIEETQYF	TGCAGCGTCCTCACAGATATTGAAGAGACCCAGTACTTC
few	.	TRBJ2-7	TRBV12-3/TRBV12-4	CASTHTSYEQYF	TGTGCCAGCACCCATACCAGCTACGAGCAGTACTTC
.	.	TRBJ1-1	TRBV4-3	CASRANMNTEAFF	TGCGCCAGCAGAGCCAACATGAACACTGAAGCTTTCTTT
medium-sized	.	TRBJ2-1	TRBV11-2	CASSLTGSYNEQFF	TGTGCCAGCAGCTTAACTGGATCCTACAATGAGCAGTTCTTC
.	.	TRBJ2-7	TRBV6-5	CASSYRADSEQYF	TGTGCCAGCAGTTACCGTGCAGACAGCGAGCAGTACTTC
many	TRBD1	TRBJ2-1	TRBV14	CASSQARTGLRNNEQFF	TGTGCCAGCAGCCAAGCCCGGACAGGGCTTAGGAACAATGAGCAGTTCTTC
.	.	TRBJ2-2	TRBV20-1	CSAPGRGPGGELFF	TGCAGTGCCCCCGGGCGGGGCCCAGGCGGGGAGCTGTTTTTT
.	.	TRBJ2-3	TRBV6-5	CAIRARQADPDTQYF	TGTGCCATTCGAGCAAGACAGGCTGATCCAGATACGCAGTATTTT
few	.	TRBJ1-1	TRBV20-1	CSARDAQGALGTEAFF	TGCAGTGCTAGAGATGCACAGGGAGCCTTAGGAACTGAAGCTTTCTTT
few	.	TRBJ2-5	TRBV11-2	CASSRSLAEETQYF	TGTGCCAGCAGCCGCAGTTTGGCGGAAGAGACCCAGTACTTC
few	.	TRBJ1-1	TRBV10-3	CAIRGTDGVMNTEAFF	TGTGCCATCAGGGGTACCGATGGAGTCATGAACACTGAAGCTTTCTTT
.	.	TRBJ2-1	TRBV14	CASSHGIPRYNEQFF	TGTGCCAGCAGCCACGGGATCCCACGGTACAATGAGCAGTTCTTC
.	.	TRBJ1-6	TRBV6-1	CASSLQGTLYNSPLHF	TGTGCCAGCAGTCTACAGGGAACCCTATATAATTCACCCCTCCACTTT
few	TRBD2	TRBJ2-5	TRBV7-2	CASTLSGGDETQYF	TGTGCCAGCACCTTAAGCGGGGGGGATGAGACCCAGTACTTC
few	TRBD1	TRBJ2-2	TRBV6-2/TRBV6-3	CASKEGGTGPNTGELFF	TGTGCCAGCAAGGAAGGGGGGACAGGACCGAACACCGGGGAGCTGTTTTTT
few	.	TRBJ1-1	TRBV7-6	CASSNSNRNTEAFF	TGTGCCAGCAGCAACAGTAACAGGAACACTGAAGCTTTCTTT
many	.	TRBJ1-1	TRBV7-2	CASSLVQGNTEAFF	TGTGCCAGCAGCTTAGTTCAGGGTAACACTGAAGCTTTCTTT
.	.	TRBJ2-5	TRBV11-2	CASRRAGAAVTQYF	TGTGCCAGCAGACGAGCTGGGGCAGCCGTGACCCAGTACTTC
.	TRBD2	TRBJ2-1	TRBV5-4	CASSLGGTSGIYNEQFF	TGTGCCAGCAGCTTGGGGGGGACTAGCGGGATTTACAATGAGCAGTTCTTC
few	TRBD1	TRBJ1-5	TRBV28	CAITGVNQPQHF	TGTGCCATTACAGGGGTCAATCAGCCCCAGCATTTT
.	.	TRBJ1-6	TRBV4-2	CASSQDWDSPLHF	TGTGCCAGCAGCCAAGATTGGGATTCACCCCTCCACTTT
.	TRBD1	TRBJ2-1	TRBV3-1	CASSQDDTGENYNEQFF	TGTGCCAGCAGCCAAGATGACACAGGGGAAAACTACAATGAGCAGTTCTTC
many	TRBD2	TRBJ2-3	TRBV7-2	CASSPMGTSGRALSDTQYF	TGTGCCAGCAGCCCCATGGGGACTAGCGGGAGGGCCTTATCAGATACGCAGTATTTT
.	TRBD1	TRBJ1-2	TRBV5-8	CASSLGTGQDYGYTF	TGTGCCAGCAGCTTGGGGACAGGGCAAGACTATGGCTACACCTTC
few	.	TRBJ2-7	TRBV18	CASSPQGPDITYEQYF	TGTGCCAGCTCACCACAGGGACCGGACATCACCTACGAGCAGTACTTC
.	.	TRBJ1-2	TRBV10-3	CAIRGAEGDYGYTF	TGTGCCATCAGAGGGGCAGAGGGGGACTATGGCTACACCTTC
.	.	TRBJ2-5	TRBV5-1	CASSVEYQETQYF	TGCGCCAGCAGCGTAGAGTACCAAGAGACCCAGTACTTC
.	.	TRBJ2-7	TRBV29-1	CSAGGLGGFYEQYF	TGCAGCGCCGGGGGGCTAGGAGGCTTCTACGAGCAGTACTTC